A selection of T cell receptor beta chains follows, all from one sample in a study of identical twins. TCRdb ran MiXCR on the 5' RACE reads and lists one entry per CDR3 protein. The sample has roughly 690,000 distinct CDR3 sequences, approximately 21% seen once. Another study also made use of these data, one on T cells expressing NK-cell markers.

Sequencing was performed on PBMCs. All receptors come from a woman aged 18-30 years in good health. The CDR3 runs from the conserved cysteine through the conserved F or W. Each record gives: V gene, clone size, J gene, D gene, CDR3 DNA, CDR3 protein. The D gene is left open where the match is weak. Part of the rows lack a size; the others show once, few, many or a class for expanded clones.

TRBV5-4,few,TRBJ2-3,NA,TGTGCCAGCAGCCGGCAGACCACAGATACGCAGTATTTT,CASSRQTTDTQYF
TRBV30,NA,TRBJ2-3,NA,TGTGCCGCCACTCTGGGGCTTAGCACAGATACGCAGTATTTT,CAATLGLSTDTQYF
TRBV12-3/TRBV12-4,few,TRBJ1-2,TRBD1,TGTGCCAGCAGACGTCAGATCGGGACAGGGGGCCGAGATGGCTACACCTTC,CASRRQIGTGGRDGYTF
TRBV7-9,few,TRBJ2-7,NA,TGTGCCAGCAGCTTAGCCTCAGTTTATAGCTCCTACGAGCAGTACTTC,CASSLASVYSSYEQYF
TRBV20-1,NA,TRBJ2-3,NA,TGCAGTGCCCTCCGCGCAGATACGCAGTATTTT,CSALRADTQYF
TRBV30,few,TRBJ2-7,NA,TGTGCCTGGAGGGATAAAGCGGTTAGCTCCTACGAGCAGTACTTC,CAWRDKAVSSYEQYF
TRBV6-1,once,TRBJ2-1,TRBD2,TGTGCCACCATAGTTGGCGGGGGACGGAGCAATGAGCAGTTCTTC,CATIVGGGRSNEQFF
TRBV2,NA,TRBJ2-2,TRBD2,TGTGCCAGCAGGACACGGACTAGCAAGACCGGGGAGCTGTTTTTT,CASRTRTSKTGELFF
TRBV27,few,TRBJ1-4,TRBD1,TGTGCCAGCAGTCCCCACAGGGGGCAGGGTGAAAAACTGTTTTTT,CASSPHRGQGEKLFF
TRBV27,NA,TRBJ2-1,NA,TGTGCCAGCAGTCTAAACAGGGAGACCAATGAGCAGTTCTTC,CASSLNRETNEQFF
TRBV12-3/TRBV12-4,few,TRBJ1-1,NA,TGTGCCAGCAGCCCCGGTGGGTACATGAACACTGAAGCTTTCTTT,CASSPGGYMNTEAFF
TRBV12-2,NA,TRBJ1-2,NA,TGTGCAAGTCGCCTGGTCTTGGAGGGTGGCTACACCTTC,CASRLVLEGGYTF
TRBV5-5,NA,TRBJ1-1,NA,TGTGCCAGCAGCTATAACAGTGCTAGGAACACTGAAGCTTTCTTT,CASSYNSARNTEAFF
TRBV6-1,few,TRBJ1-6,NA,TGTGCCAGCAGTAAGACAGAAATCAATTCACCCCTCCACTTT,CASSKTEINSPLHF
TRBV9,NA,TRBJ2-5,NA,TGTGCCAGCAGTACGGGAGCGGGCGAGACCCAGTACTTC,CASSTGAGETQYF
TRBV12-3/TRBV12-4,NA,TRBJ2-1,NA,TGTGCCAGCAGTTTACTTCGTCGTATCCATTTACCGTCCTACAATGAGCAGTTCTTC,CASSLLRRIHLPSYNEQFF
TRBV4-2,NA,TRBJ2-7,TRBD2,TGTGCCAGCAGCCAAATGGGAGGGGCAGAGAGCGAGCAGTACTTC,CASSQMGGAESEQYF
TRBV20-1,many,TRBJ2-1,NA,TGCAGTGCTACCCGAGATCAAGCCAATGAGCAGTTCTTC,CSATRDQANEQFF
TRBV12-3/TRBV12-4,few,TRBJ1-1,NA,TGTGCCAGCAGTTTTAGGCGGAGCACTGAAGCTTTCTTT,CASSFRRSTEAFF
TRBV19,few,TRBJ1-2,NA,TGTGCCAGCCGGGCGGCGGTCACGACCTATGGCTACACCTTC,CASRAAVTTYGYTF
TRBV27,NA,TRBJ2-5,NA,TGTGCCAGCAGGTCTGCAGGGGAGACCCAGTACTTC,CASRSAGETQYF
TRBV20-1,many,TRBJ2-7,NA,TGCAGTGCTAGCTTCGGGCAGGACGAGCAGTACTTC,CSASFGQDEQYF
TRBV5-5,few,TRBJ2-5,TRBD2,TGTGCCAGCAGCTATACTAGCGGGGTGGGAGAGACCCAGTACTTC,CASSYTSGVGETQYF
TRBV10-2,NA,TRBJ2-3,NA,TGCGCCAGCAGGGAAAGAGTGGGGACAGATACGCAGTATTTT,CASRERVGTDTQYF
TRBV29-1,many,TRBJ2-7,TRBD1,TGCAGCGTCGTTATGGACAGGTATCCCTACGAGCAGTACTTC,CSVVMDRYPYEQYF
TRBV24-1,NA,TRBJ2-1,NA,TGTGCCACCAGTGAGGCAGGTAATGAGCAGTTCTTC,CATSEAGNEQFF
TRBV20-1,few,TRBJ1-6,TRBD1,TGCAGTGCTACGACAGGGAGGAGAAACTCACCCCTCCACTTT,CSATTGRRNSPLHF
TRBV20-1,many,TRBJ1-6,NA,TGCAGTGCTCGGACGGATTTTAATTCACCCCTCCACTTT,CSARTDFNSPLHF
TRBV7-9,NA,TRBJ2-1,NA,TGTGCCAGCAGCTTAGACGGGACAAAGTCCTACAATGAGCAGTTCTTC,CASSLDGTKSYNEQFF
TRBV20-1,few,TRBJ1-1,NA,TGCAGTGCTAGAGATCGACAGGCCCTCCTGAACACTGAAGCTTTCTTT,CSARDRQALLNTEAFF
TRBV7-2,few,TRBJ2-1,NA,TGTGCCAGCAGCCCCCACCCACGCGGGAATGAGCAGTTCTTC,CASSPHPRGNEQFF
TRBV29-1,NA,TRBJ2-7,TRBD1,TGCAGCGTTACGCCCGGGACAGGGGGCGACGAGCAGTACTTC,CSVTPGTGGDEQYF
TRBV7-2,few,TRBJ2-3,TRBD2,TGTGCCAGCAGTTTACTAGCGGGAGAGGTAGATACGCAGTATTTT,CASSLLAGEVDTQYF
TRBV6-2/TRBV6-3,few,TRBJ1-5,NA,TGTGCCAGCAGTTACTCGAGCCTGTATAGCAATCAGCCCCAGCATTTT,CASSYSSLYSNQPQHF
TRBV18,NA,TRBJ2-7,TRBD1,TGTGCCAGCTCACTCGACAGGGGGCCAAACGAGCAGTACTTC,CASSLDRGPNEQYF
TRBV5-1,once,TRBJ1-2,NA,TGCGCCAGCAGCTTCCAGGGGCCCTATGGCTACACCTTC,CASSFQGPYGYTF
TRBV5-6,NA,TRBJ2-3,NA,TGTGCCAGCAGCTTGATCTATGGGGGGCGCTTAGATACGCAGTATTTT,CASSLIYGGRLDTQYF
TRBV20-1,NA,TRBJ1-2,NA,TGCAGTGCTGTAAAGACCCGGGGAGATGGCTACACCTTC,CSAVKTRGDGYTF
TRBV6-1,NA,TRBJ2-2,NA,TGTGCCAGCAGTGAATTTGTCGGGGAGCTGTTTTTT,CASSEFVGELFF
TRBV19,NA,TRBJ2-7,TRBD1,TGTGCCAGTAGTAGCCTACCGGGACAGGGGAATTACGAGCAGTACTTC,CASSSLPGQGNYEQYF
TRBV20-1,NA,TRBJ2-7,NA,TGCAGTGCTAGAGCGGCGACTATAACCTACGAGCAGTACTTC,CSARAATITYEQYF
TRBV4-3,few,TRBJ2-1,TRBD1,TGCGCCAGCAGCCTAAATCCCGGGACAGGGGGTTACAATGAGCAGTTCTTC,CASSLNPGTGGYNEQFF
TRBV5-4,NA,TRBJ1-1,NA,TGTGCCAGCAGCGTGGGGTTCACTGAAGCTTTCTTT,CASSVGFTEAFF
TRBV6-2/TRBV6-3,few,TRBJ2-1,NA,TGTGCCAGCAGTTACCGGGGGACTTTTGCCTACAATGAGCAGTTCTTC,CASSYRGTFAYNEQFF
TRBV5-6,few,TRBJ1-1,TRBD1,TGTGCCAGCAGGGACGACAGGGGTATGAACACTGAAGCTTTCTTT,CASRDDRGMNTEAFF
TRBV12-3/TRBV12-4,NA,TRBJ1-2,NA,TGTGCCAGTCGTAGAAGGAGGGGTAGATCAGATGGCTACACCTTC,CASRRRRGRSDGYTF
TRBV20-1,NA,TRBJ2-6,NA,TGCAGTGCTAGAGGGTTAGGGTCTGGGGCCAACGTCCTGACTTTC,CSARGLGSGANVLTF
TRBV20-1,NA,TRBJ2-1,NA,TGCAGTGCTAGAGGGCCGTCGGGAGACAATGAGCAGTTCTTC,CSARGPSGDNEQFF
TRBV5-1,many,TRBJ1-1,NA,TGCGCCAGCAGCCTTGACAGCCCCACTGAAGCTTTCTTT,CASSLDSPTEAFF
TRBV5-4,NA,TRBJ2-5,TRBD2,TGTGCCAGCAGCGTGGGACTAGCGGGAGGTCCCTTCCAAGAGACCCAGTACTTC,CASSVGLAGGPFQETQYF
TRBV7-9,NA,TRBJ1-3,NA,TGTGCCAGCAGCTCCCGGGGGGGAGAGGACACCATATATTTT,CASSSRGGEDTIYF
TRBV20-1,NA,TRBJ2-1,NA,TGCAGTGCTAGAGATTTCTCTAGTTCCCCCAATGAGCAGTTCTTC,CSARDFSSSPNEQFF
TRBV28,few,TRBJ1-5,NA,TGTGCCAGCAGTTGGAATAGGTATAGCAATCAGCCCCAGCATTTT,CASSWNRYSNQPQHF
TRBV10-3,NA,TRBJ1-2,NA,TGTGCCATCGTCGGGGAGGGGCGAAGCTACACCTTC,CAIVGEGRSYTF
TRBV5-6,NA,TRBJ2-3,NA,TGTGCCAGCAGCCGGAAGGTTGGGTCTAGCACAGATACGCAGTATTTT,CASSRKVGSSTDTQYF